Detailed here is one T cell receptor (beta chain). TCRdb processed the RT-PCR reads anew with MiXCR; each CDR3 protein has one entry. Of about 70,000 distinct CDR3 sequences listed, approximately 25% are singletons. With V trimmed by 7 bases and J by 11 bases, 7 bases remained unmatched. This CDR3 region has 10 residues. CDR1 and CDR2 (germline): DFQATT, SNEGSKA (reference sequence). The data were obtained in a study of patients and donors after allogeneic stem cell transplantation. The V call is TRBV20-1, the J call TRBJ1-1; TRBD1 agrees at 7 bases. The material sequenced was blood, either unsorted or a sorted T cell fraction (not recorded which). This clonotype originated in a human donor who was either an allogeneic HSCT recipient or a stem cell or donor lymphocyte infusion donor (not recorded which). It is not recorded whose cells these are; they may come from a transplant donor. The CDR3 sequence is CSGRGDYAFF. CDR3 in DNA: TGCAGTGGCAGGGGGGACTATGCTTTCTTT.